This TCR beta chain was captured in a study of blood T cell repertoires in COVID-19. Study-wide context: Material from acute and convalescent COVID-19 was sourced from the United States, Italy and Spain. The analysed material was cDNA or gDNA that came from T cells, B-cell-depleted T cells, or PBMCs.

Profiled with immunoSEQ multiplex PCR; TCRdb holds only in-frame clones, not every one. The sample yields more than 60,000 clones, 90% seen once. J was trimmed by 1 base and V by 4 bases; bases with no gene match: 4. The germline V gene has CDR1 SGHRS and CDR2 YFSETQ. This CDR3 region has 15 residues. The material sequenced was peripheral blood. The clonotype comes from a woman aged 80 or over with active or convalescent COVID-19. V usage is TRBV5-1 and J usage is TRBJ2-2, with 7 bases that match TRBD1. The CDR3 nucleotides read TGCGCCAGCAGCCCCCGGACAGGGAACACCGGGGAGCTGTTTTTT. This gives the protein CASSPRTGNTGELFF.